The present TCR beta chain was sequenced within a study of blood T cell repertoires in COVID-19. Overall study context: Spain, Italy and the United States supplied samples that represented acute and convalescent COVID-19. Sources were T cells, B-cell-depleted T cells, or PBMCs; the material itself was cDNA or gDNA.

TCRdb keeps only in-frame clones here, not all; method: immunoSEQ multiplex PCR. The table shows about 280,000 clones, with 83% occurring only once. The ends were cut back, 2 bases at V and 3 bases at J, with 7 bases in the middle. The length of the CDR3 is 13 residues. Germline CDR1 and CDR2: KGHSH and LQKENI. The TCR sequence derives from a woman between 50 and 59 years old who had recovered from COVID-19. The V and J genes are TRBV18 and TRBJ1-2; D is unclear. The sequencing input was peripheral blood. Here the CDR3 reads CASSPSEDYGYTF. DNA of the CDR3: TGTGCCAGCTCACCATCAGAAGACTATGGCTACACCTTC.